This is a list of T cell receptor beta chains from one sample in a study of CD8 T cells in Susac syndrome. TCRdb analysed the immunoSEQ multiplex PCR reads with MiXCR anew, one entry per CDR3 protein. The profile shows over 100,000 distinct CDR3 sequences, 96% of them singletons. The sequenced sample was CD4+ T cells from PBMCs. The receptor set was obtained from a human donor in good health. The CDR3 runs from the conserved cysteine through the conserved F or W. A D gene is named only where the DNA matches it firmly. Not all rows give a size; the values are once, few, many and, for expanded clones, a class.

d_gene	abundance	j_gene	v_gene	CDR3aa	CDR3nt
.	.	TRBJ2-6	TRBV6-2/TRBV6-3	CASSFGANVLTF	TGTGCCAGCAGTTTTGGGGCCAACGTCCTGACTTTC
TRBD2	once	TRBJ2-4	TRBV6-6	CASSQTSGTTTHRF	TGTGCCAGCAGTCAGACCTCCGGGACTACCACACATCGCTTC
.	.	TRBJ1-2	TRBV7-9	CASSSSGTAYGYTF	TGTGCCAGCAGCTCATCCGGGACGGCCTATGGCTACACCTTC
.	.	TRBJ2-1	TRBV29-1	CSVASGREQFF	TGCAGCGTTGCATCCGGACGCGAGCAGTTCTTC
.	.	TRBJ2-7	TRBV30	CAWKGQLEQYF	TGTGCCTGGAAGGGCCAATTGGAGCAGTACTTC
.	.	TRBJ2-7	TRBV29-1	CSVGQDYEQYF	TGCAGCGTTGGACAGGACTACGAGCAGTACTTC
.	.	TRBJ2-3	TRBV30	CAWSPLTDTQYF	TGTGCCTGGAGTCCCCTCACAGATACGCAGTATTTT
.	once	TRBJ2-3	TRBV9	CASSPAPRVRTQYF	TGTGCCAGCAGCCCCGCCCCCAGGGTTCGCACGCAGTATTTT
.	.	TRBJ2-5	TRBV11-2	CASRSFRGTIKETQYF	TGTGCCAGCAGATCTTTTCGTGGGACAATTAAAGAGACCCAGTACTTC
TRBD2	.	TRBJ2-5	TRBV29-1	CSVCLAGGSRAQYF	TGCAGCGTTTGTCTAGCGGGGGGGAGCCGGGCCCAGTACTTC
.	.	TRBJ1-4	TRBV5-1	CASTREGTDEKLFF	TGCGCCAGCACCCGGGAGGGGACCGATGAAAAACTGTTTTTT
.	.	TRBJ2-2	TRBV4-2	CASSPGTLGVGELFF	TGTGCCAGCAGCCCCGGGACGTTAGGGGTCGGGGAGCTGTTTTTT
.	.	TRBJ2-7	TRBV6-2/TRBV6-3	CASATEPSYEQYF	TGTGCCAGCGCGACCGAACCTTCCTACGAGCAGTACTTC
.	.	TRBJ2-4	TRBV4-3	CASSQDLPRTSTGALAKNIQYF	TGCGCCAGCAGCCAAGATCTTCCCCGGACCTCCACGGGAGCCCTAGCCAAAAACATTCAGTACTTC
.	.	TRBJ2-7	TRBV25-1	CASSESSHEQYF	TGTGCCAGCAGTGAATCGAGCCACGAGCAGTACTTC
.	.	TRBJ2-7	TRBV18	CASSSPGQGFYEQYF	TGTGCCAGCTCTTCACCGGGGCAAGGGTTCTACGAGCAGTACTTC
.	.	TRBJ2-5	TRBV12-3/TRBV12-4	CASSFFRAETQYF	TGTGCCAGCAGTTTCTTCCGGGCAGAGACCCAGTACTTC
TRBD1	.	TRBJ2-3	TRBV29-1	CSVKRQGTTDTQYF	TGCAGCGTAAAACGACAGGGGACAACAGATACGCAGTATTTT
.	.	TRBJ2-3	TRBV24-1	CATSDRAGPSTDTQYF	TGTGCCACCAGTGATCGGGCAGGCCCTAGCACAGATACGCAGTATTTT
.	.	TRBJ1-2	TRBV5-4	CASSTATSYGYTF	TGTGCCAGCAGCACCGCTACGAGCTATGGCTACACCTTC
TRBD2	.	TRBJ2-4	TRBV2	CASLLAGVQYF	TGTGCCAGCTTACTAGCGGGGGTACAGTACTTC
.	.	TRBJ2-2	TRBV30	CAWRKPGARTGELFF	TGTGCCTGGAGGAAGCCGGGGGCCCGCACCGGGGAGCTGTTTTTT
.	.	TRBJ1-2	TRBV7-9	CASSLGQNYGYTF	TGTGCCAGCAGCTTAGGACAGAACTATGGCTACACCTTC
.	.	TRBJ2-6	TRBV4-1	CASSQIGRNRLISGANVLTF	TGCGCCAGCAGCCAAATCGGAAGGAACAGGCTCATCTCTGGGGCCAACGTCCTGACTTTC
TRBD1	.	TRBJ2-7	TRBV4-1	CASSQAGTGEGEQYF	TGCGCCAGCAGCCAAGCAGGGACAGGGGAAGGCGAGCAGTACTTC
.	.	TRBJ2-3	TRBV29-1	CSVVSGTSTDTQYF	TGCAGCGTTGTTAGCGGTACTAGCACAGATACGCAGTATTTT
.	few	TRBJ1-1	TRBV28	CASSFSNTEAFF	TGTGCCAGCAGTTTTTCGAACACTGAAGCTTTCTTT
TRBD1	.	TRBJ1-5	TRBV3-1	CASGGQGIRQPQHF	TGTGCCAGCGGGGGACAGGGGATTCGTCAGCCCCAGCATTTT
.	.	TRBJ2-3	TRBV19	CASTPWGLQNTQYF	TGTGCCAGTACCCCGTGGGGCCTACAAAATACGCAGTATTTT
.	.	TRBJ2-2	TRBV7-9	CASSLEQSPYTGELFF	TGTGCCAGCAGCTTAGAACAGAGTCCTTACACCGGGGAGCTGTTTTTT
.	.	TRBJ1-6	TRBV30	CAWSTLGGGSYNSPLHF	TGTGCCTGGAGTACCTTGGGGGGGGGCTCCTATAATTCACCCCTCCACTTT
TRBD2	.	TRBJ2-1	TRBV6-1	CASSPLAGGSRSSYNEQFF	TGTGCCAGCAGCCCCCTAGCGGGGGGGTCGCGGAGCTCCTACAATGAGCAGTTCTTC
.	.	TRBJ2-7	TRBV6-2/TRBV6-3	CASSYRRGSYEQYF	TGTGCCAGCAGTTACAGACGAGGGAGCTACGAGCAGTACTTC
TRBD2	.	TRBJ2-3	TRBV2	CASSRTSGANTQYF	TGTGCCAGCAGTCGGACTAGCGGGGCAAATACGCAGTATTTT
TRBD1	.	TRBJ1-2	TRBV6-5	CASSSGDRRLDGYTF	TGTGCCAGCAGTTCCGGGGACAGGCGGCTCGATGGCTACACCTTC
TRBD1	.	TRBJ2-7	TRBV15	CATSRESTGQGYEQYF	TGTGCCACCAGCAGAGAATCCACGGGACAGGGGTACGAGCAGTACTTC
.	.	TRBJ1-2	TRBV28	CASSLVGYGYTF	TGTGCCAGCAGTTTAGTTGGGTACGGCTACACCTTC
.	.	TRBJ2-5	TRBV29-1	CSVRGEETQYF	TGCAGCGTGAGGGGGGAAGAGACCCAGTACTTC
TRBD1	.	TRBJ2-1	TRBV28	CASSSRDRGSYNEQFF	TGTGCCAGCAGTTCCCGGGACAGGGGATCCTACAATGAGCAGTTCTTC
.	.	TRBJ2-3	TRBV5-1	CASSHIDQLTQYF	TGCGCCAGCAGCCATATCGACCAGCTTACGCAGTATTTT
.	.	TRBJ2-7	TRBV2	CASSAVVGQGEQYF	TGTGCCAGCAGTGCGGTCGTTGGTCAGGGCGAGCAGTACTTC
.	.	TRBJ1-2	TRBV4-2	CASSPGSVVGGYTF	TGTGCCAGCAGCCCAGGGTCGGTCGTCGGTGGCTACACCTTC
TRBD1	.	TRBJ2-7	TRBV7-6	CASSLVPGQGNAEQYF	TGTGCCAGCAGCTTAGTCCCCGGACAGGGCAATGCCGAGCAGTACTTC
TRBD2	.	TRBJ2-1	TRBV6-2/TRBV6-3	CASVHNPGTSMPEQFF	TGTGCCAGCGTTCACAATCCCGGGACTAGCATGCCTGAGCAGTTCTTC
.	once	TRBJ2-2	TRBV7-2	CASSLALGGAGELFF	TGTGCCAGCAGCTTAGCTCTGGGAGGAGCCGGGGAGCTGTTTTTT
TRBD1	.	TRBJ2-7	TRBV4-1	CASSPDRDIYEQYF	TGCGCCAGCAGCCCGGACAGGGATATCTACGAGCAGTACTTC
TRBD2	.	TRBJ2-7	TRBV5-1	CASSPGTSGGYEQYF	TGCGCCAGCAGCCCTGGGACTAGCGGGGGTTACGAGCAGTACTTC
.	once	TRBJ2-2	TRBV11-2	CASSLVETNIGELFF	TGTGCCAGCAGCTTAGTGGAAACTAACATCGGGGAGCTGTTTTTT
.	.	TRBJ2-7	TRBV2	CASSEARDEQYF	TGTGCCAGCAGTGAAGCACGGGACGAGCAGTACTTC
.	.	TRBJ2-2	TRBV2	CASGGGARTGELFF	TGTGCCAGCGGCGGAGGGGCTCGGACCGGGGAGCTGTTTTTT
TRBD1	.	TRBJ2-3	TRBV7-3	CASSPTGGSDTQYF	TGTGCCAGCAGCCCTACAGGGGGCTCAGATACGCAGTATTTT
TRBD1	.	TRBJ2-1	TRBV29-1	CSVARGSEQFF	TGCAGCGTTGCCAGGGGGAGTGAGCAGTTCTTC
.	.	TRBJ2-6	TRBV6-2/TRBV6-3	CASSSGIRDSGANVLTF	TGTGCCAGCAGTTCCGGGATCCGGGACTCTGGGGCCAACGTCCTGACTTTC
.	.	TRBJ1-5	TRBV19	CASSSQAAQPQHF	TGTGCCAGTAGTTCACAGGCCGCGCAGCCCCAGCATTTT
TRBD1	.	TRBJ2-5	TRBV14	CASSQARDRWETQYF	TGTGCCAGCAGCCAAGCGAGGGACAGGTGGGAGACCCAGTACTTC